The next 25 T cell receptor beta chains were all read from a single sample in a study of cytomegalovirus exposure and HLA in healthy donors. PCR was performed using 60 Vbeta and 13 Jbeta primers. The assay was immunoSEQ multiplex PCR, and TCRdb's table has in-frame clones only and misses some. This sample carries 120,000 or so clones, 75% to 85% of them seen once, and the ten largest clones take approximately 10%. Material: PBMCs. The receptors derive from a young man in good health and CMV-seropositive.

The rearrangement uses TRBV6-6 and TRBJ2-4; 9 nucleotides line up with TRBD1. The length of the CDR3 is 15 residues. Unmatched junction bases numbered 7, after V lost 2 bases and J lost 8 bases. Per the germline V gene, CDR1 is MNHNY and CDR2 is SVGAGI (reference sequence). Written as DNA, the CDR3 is TGTGCCAGCAGTTACACAGGGGGCAGTTCGGACATTCAGTACTTC. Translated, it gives CASSYTGGSSDIQYF.

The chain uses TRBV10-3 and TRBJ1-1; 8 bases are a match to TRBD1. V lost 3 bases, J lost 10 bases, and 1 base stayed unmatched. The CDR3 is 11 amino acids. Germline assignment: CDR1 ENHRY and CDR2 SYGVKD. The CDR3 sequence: CAISDRGLAFF. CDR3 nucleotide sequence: TGTGCCATCAGTGACAGGGGGCTAGCTTTCTTT.

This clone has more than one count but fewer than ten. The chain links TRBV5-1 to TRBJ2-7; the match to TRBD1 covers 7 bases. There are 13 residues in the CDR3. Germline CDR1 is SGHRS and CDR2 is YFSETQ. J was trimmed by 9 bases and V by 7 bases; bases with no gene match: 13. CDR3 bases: TGCGCCAGCTCGCTTAGGACAGGCTCTGGGCAGTACTTC. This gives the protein CASSLRTGSGQYF.

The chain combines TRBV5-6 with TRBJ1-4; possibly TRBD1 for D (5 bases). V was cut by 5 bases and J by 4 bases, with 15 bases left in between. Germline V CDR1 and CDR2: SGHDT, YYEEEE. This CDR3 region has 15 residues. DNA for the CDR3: TGTGCCAGCAGGGAAAGGGGTCGGAGTAATGAAAAACTGTTTTTT. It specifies CASRERGRSNEKLFF.

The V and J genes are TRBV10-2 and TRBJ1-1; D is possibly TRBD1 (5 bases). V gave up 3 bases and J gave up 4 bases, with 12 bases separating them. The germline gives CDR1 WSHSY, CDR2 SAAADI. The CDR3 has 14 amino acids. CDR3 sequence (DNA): TGCGCCAGCAGTGATCCAGGGTGGAGCACTGAAGCTTTCTTT. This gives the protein CASSDPGWSTEAFF.

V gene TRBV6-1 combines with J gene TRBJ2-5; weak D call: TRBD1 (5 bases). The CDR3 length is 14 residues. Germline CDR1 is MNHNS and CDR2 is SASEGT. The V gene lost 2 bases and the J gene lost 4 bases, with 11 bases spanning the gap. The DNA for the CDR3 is TGTGCCAGCAGTGAATTACAGGCAGGAGAGACCCAGTACTTC. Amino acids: CASSELQAGETQYF.

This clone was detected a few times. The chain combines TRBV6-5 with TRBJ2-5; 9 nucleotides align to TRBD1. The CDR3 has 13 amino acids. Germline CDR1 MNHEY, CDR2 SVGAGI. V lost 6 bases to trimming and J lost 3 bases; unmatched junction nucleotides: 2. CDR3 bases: TGTGCCAGCAGGCGGACAGGGGAAGAGACCCAGTACTTC. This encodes CASRRTGEETQYF.

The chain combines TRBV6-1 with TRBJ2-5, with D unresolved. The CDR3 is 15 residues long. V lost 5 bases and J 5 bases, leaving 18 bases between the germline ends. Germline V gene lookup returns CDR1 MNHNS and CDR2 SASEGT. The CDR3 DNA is TGTGCCAGCAGTTCTCAGAGGAGACTTGGGGAGACCCAGTACTTC. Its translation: CASSSQRRLGETQYF.

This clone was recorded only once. This CDR3 is CASSLDGWNTEAFF. CDR3 nucleotide sequence: TGTGCCAGCAGCTTAGACGGGTGGAACACTGAAGCTTTCTTT. V is TRBV7-2 and J is TRBJ1-1; D gene ambiguous. CDR3 length equals 14 residues. V lost 1 base to trimming and J lost 1 base, with 7 bases between them. Germline-derived CDR1 and CDR2 are SGHTA and FQGNSA.

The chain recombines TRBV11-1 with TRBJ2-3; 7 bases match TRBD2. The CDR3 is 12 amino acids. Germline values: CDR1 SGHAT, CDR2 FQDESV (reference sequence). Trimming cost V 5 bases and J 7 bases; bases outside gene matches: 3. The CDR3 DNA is TGTGCCAGCAGCGGGGGGGGAAATACGCAGTATTTT. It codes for CASSGGGNTQYF. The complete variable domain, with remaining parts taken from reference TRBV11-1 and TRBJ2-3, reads EAEVAQSPRYKITEKSQAVAFWCDPISGHATLYWYRQILGQGPELLVQFQDESVVDDSQLPKDRFSAERLKGVDSTLKIQPAELGDSAMYLCASSGGGNTQYFGPGTRLTVL.

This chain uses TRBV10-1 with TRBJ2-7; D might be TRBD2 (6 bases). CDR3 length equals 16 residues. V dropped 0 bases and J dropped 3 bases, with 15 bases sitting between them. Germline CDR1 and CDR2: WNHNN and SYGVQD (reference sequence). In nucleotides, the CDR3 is TGCGCCAGCAGTGAGTCTCCGGAGGGGATCCTCTACGAGCAGTACTTC. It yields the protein CASSESPEGILYEQYF.

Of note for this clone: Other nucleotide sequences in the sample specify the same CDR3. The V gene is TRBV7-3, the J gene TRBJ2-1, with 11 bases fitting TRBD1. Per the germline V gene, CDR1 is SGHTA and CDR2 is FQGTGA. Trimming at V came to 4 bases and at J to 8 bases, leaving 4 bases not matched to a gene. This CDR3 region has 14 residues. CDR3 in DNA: TGTGCCAGCAGCTCAGGACAGGGGGCAGATGAGCAGTTCTTC. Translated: CASSSGQGADEQFF.

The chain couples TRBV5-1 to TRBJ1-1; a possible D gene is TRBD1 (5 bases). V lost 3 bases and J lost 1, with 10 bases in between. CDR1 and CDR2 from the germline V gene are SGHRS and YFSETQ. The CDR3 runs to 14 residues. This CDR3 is CASSYQGRNTEAFF. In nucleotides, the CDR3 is TGCGCCAGCAGCTATCAGGGCCGGAACACTGAAGCTTTCTTT.

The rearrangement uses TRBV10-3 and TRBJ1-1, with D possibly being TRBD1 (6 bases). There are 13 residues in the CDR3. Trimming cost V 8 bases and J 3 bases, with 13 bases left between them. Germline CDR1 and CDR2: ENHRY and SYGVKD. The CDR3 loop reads CAIAPGVYTEAFF. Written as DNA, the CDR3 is TGTGCCATCGCGCCAGGGGTCTACACTGAAGCTTTCTTT.

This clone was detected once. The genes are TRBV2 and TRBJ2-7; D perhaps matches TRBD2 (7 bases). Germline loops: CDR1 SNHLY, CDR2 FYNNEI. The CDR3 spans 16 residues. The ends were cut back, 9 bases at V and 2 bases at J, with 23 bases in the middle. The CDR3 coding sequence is TGTGCCAGTTTGTCCCGGGGGGCTTCCTCCCCCTACGAGCAGTACTTC. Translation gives CASLSRGASSPYEQYF.

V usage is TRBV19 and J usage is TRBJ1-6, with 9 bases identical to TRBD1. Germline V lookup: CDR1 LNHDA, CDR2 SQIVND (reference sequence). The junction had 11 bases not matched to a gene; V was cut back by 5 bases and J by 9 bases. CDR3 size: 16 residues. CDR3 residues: CASSPRTGTGSSPLHF. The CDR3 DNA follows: TGTGCCAGTAGTCCCAGAACCGGGACAGGGTCTTCACCCCTCCACTTT.

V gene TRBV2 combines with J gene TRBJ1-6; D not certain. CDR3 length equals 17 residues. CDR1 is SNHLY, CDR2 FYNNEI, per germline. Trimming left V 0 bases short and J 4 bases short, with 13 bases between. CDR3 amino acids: CASSEALNRRYNSPLHF. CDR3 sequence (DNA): TGTGCCAGCAGTGAAGCGCTTAATCGCAGGTATAATTCACCCCTCCACTTT.

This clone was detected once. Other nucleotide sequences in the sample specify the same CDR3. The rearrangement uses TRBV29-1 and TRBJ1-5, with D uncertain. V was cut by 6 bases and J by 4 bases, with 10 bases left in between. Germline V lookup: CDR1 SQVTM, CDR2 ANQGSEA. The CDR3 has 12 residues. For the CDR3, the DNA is TGCAGCGTGGGCGGAGGAAATCAGCCCCAGCATTTT. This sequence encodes CSVGGGNQPQHF.

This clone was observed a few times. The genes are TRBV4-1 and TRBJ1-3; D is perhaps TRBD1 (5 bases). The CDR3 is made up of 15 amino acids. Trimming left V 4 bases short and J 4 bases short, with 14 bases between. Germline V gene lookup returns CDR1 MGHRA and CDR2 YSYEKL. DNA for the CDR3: TGCGCCAGCAGCCCCGGGGGACTACGGGGAAACACCATATATTTT. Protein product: CASSPGGLRGNTIYF.

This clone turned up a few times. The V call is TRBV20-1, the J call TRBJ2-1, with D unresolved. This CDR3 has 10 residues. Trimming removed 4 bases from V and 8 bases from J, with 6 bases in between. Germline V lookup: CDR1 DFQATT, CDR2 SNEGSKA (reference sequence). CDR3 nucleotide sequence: TGCAGTGCTACTCAGGATGAGCAGTTCTTC. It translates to CSATQDEQFF.

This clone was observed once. The CDR3 loop is CASSIRFSPLHF. In DNA form, the CDR3 reads TGTGCCAGTAGTATCCGGTTCTCACCCCTCCACTTT. J is TRBJ1-6 and V is TRBV19, with D hard to call. There are 12 residues in the CDR3. The germline V gene encodes CDR1 LNHDA and CDR2 SQIVND (reference sequence). V was clipped by 3 bases and J by 10 bases, with 7 bases between them.

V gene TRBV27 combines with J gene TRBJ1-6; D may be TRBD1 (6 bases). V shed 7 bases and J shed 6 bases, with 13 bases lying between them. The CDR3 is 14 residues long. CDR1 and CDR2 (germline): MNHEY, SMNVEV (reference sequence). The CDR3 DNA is TGTGCCAGCAAGGGAGCAGGGGCTAATTCACCCCTCCACTTT. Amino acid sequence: CASKGAGANSPLHF.

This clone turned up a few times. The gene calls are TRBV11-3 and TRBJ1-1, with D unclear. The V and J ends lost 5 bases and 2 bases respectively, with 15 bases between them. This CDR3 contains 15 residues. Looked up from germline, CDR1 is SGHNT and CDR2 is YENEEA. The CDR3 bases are TGTGCCAGCAGCAACAGAGCGGGAGCCAACACTGAAGCTTTCTTT. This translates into CASSNRAGANTEAFF.

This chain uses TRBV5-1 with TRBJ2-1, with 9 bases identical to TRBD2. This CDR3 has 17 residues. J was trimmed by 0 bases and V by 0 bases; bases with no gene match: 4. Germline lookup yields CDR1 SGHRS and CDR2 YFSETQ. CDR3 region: CASSLAGGGASYNEQFF. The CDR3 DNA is TGCGCCAGCAGCTTGGCCGGCGGGGGGGCCTCCTACAATGAGCAGTTCTTC.

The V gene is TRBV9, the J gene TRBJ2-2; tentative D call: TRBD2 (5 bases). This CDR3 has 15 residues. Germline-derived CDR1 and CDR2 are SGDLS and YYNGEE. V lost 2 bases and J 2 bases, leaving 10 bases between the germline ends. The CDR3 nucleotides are TGTGCCAGCAGCGTTGACGGGGATAACACCGGGGAGCTGTTTTTT. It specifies CASSVDGDNTGELFF.